Below, one T cell receptor (beta chain) is given with its context. This clone was observed a handful of times. Its antigen is still unknown. This receptor is murine, so its gene names and germline sequences reflect the mouse genome. The sequence runs out 4 residues before the end of the CDR3; the remainder is reconstructed from the germline J gene. From V the trimming removes 4 bases and from J it removes 2 bases, while the gene matches leave 7 bases of the junction unaccounted for. CDR1 and CDR2 are drawn from the germline V gene (reference sequence): FNHDT, SITEND. The CDR3 runs 16 amino acids, cysteine and phenylalanine included. The DNA shown is the part of the CDR3 that was read: 36 bases, in frame from base 1. The source of the sample is a study of CD8+ T cells in alopecia areata (dated by TCRdb to 2016 to 2019). About the study as a whole: Skin from C3H/HeJ donors aged 6-12 months with spontaneous alopecia was grafted onto female C3H/HeJ recipients aged roughly 6-10 weeks. The RNA source kit depended on sample type: the PAXgene miRNA kit for fixed scalp, the miRNeasy kit for PBMCs, and the RNeasy kit for mouse skin. Scalp clonality was compared among normal scalp (n=4), patchy alopecia areata scalp (n=8), and alopecia totalis/universalis scalp (n=8). To study T cell clonal expansion in alopecia areata, the researchers applied high-throughput TCRbeta sequencing to both the C3H/HeJ mouse model and human patients. TCRbeta CDR3 regions were amplified by immunoSEQ multiplex PCR using 35 Vbeta forward and 13 Jbeta reverse primers. Scalp tissue and sorted CD4+ and CD8+ peripheral blood T cells from patchy and totalis/universalis alopecia areata patients and from healthy controls were covered by human TCRbeta sequencing.

The method was the immunoSEQ multiplex PCR assay. To provide template for TCR sequencing, every sample had RNA extracted and reverse transcribed into cDNA. First-strand cDNA was synthesized with SuperScript III using a 2:1 mix of oligo-dT and random hexamers. A synthetic immune receptor repertoire was used to assess amplification bias, and residual bias was removed computationally. Libraries were sequenced on Illumina HiSeq using 60 bp reads that covered the CDR3 and were read from J toward V. In the authors' own workflow: Raw reads were preprocessed for error removal, and CDR3 was defined according to IMGT conventions as running from the conserved cysteine to phenylalanine. Clonality was calculated as 1 minus Shannon entropy normalized by log2 of the number of productive unique TCRs. Whether each scalp clone was CD4 or CD8 was inferred by checking scalp TCRbeta sequences against the CD4 and CD8 repertoires from sorted blood. The source is immuneACCESS, and TCRdb retained only in-frame sequences with V and J called. Part of the clones is not carried over; for the studies checked, unresolved V genes explain less than half of this, and the remainder is unexplained. D and trimming come from the DNA, and the V and J calls and clone size come from that table. The table records roughly 120,000 clones for this sample, and not one of them appears only once. The top ten constitute around 20% of the sample.

Overall study outcomes, separate from this receptor: Compared with mice, TCR sequences shared between patients were less clear, possibly partly because of HLA diversity across the patient population. Unlike mouse skin, which is dominated by gammadelta T cells, normal human skin has resident alphabeta T cells that are also sequenced, and this complicates analysis of the scalp TCR repertoire. Higher clonality and more expanded CD8+ clones were observed in lesional scalp than in normal scalp, particularly in alopecia totalis/universalis, a finding suggestive of antigenic drive.

The chain is made from TRBV19 and TRBJ1-1; TRBD1 fits 11 bases in the junction. The sequenced material came from lesional skin. This TCR was recovered from a C3H/HeJ mouse with alopecia areata. The MHC haplotype found in this strain is H2-k. CDR3 DNA (partial): TGTGCCAGCAGTCCGGACAGGGGGCGCACCAACACA. Its product reads: CASSPDRGRTNT. The whole CDR3 protein is CASSPDRGRTNTEVFF.